A single sample gave rise to the 7 T cell receptor beta chains below, sequenced in a study of blood T cell repertoires in COVID-19. Repertoires were generated with immunoSEQ multiplex PCR, while TCRdb's copy carries only in-frame clones and drops some. The sample has some 400,000 clones, around 87% seen once. The sequenced sample was peripheral blood. The source is a woman aged 25 to 39 with COVID-19, enrolled during active disease.

This chain connects TRBV28 to TRBJ2-2; TRBD1 matches 7 bases. Germline CDR1 MDHEN, CDR2 SYDVKM. Unmatched junction bases numbered 13, after V lost 7 bases and J lost 2 bases. The CDR3 has 17 amino acids. In nucleotides, the CDR3 is TGTGCCAGCAAGGGGGCCCCGGGTATTTCAAACACCGGGGAGCTGTTTTTT. Translation: CASKGAPGISNTGELFF.

V usage is TRBV28 and J usage is TRBJ1-2; perhaps TRBD1 as D (6 bases). Per the germline V gene, CDR1 is MDHEN and CDR2 is SYDVKM. The CDR3 spans 14 residues. The V gene lost 6 bases and the J gene lost 6 bases, with 17 bases spanning the gap. CDR3 in amino acids: CASSIQGAVNGYTF. In DNA form, the CDR3 reads TGTGCCAGCAGCATACAGGGAGCGGTCAATGGCTACACCTTC.

The chain carries TRBV4-2 and TRBJ2-7, with TRBD2 matching 15 bases. V shed 4 bases and J 2 bases; nucleotides not matched to a gene: 12. This CDR3 comprises 19 residues. Germline V CDR1 and CDR2: LGHNA, YNFKEQ. DNA for the CDR3: TGTGCCAGCAGCCTCCTACAGGGAGGACTAGCGGGAGGGGCCTACGAGCAGTACTTC. This translates into CASSLLQGGLAGGAYEQYF.

V is TRBV5-6 and J is TRBJ2-6; 13 nucleotides match TRBD2. The V and J ends lost 2 bases and 3 bases, in that order; junction bases with no gene match: 8. Looked up from germline, CDR1 is SGHDT and CDR2 is YYEEEE. The length of the CDR3 is 19 residues. The CDR3 nucleotides read TGTGCCAGCAGCTTTATGGGACTAGCGGGAAGGCATGGGGCCAACGTCCTGACTTTC. This encodes CASSFMGLAGRHGANVLTF. The variable domain in full, completed from reference TRBV5-6 and TRBJ2-6, reads DAGVTQSPTHLIKTRGQQVTLRCSPKSGHDTVSWYQQALGQGPQFIFQYYEEEERQRGNFPDRFSGHQFPNYSSELNVNALLLGDSALYLCASSFMGLAGRHGANVLTFGAGSRLTVL.

This sequence joins TRBV21-1 and TRBJ2-3; TRBD2 reflects the table's D call only, with no check against the DNA. TRBV21-1 corresponds to a pseudogene. The CDR3 has 19 residues. The CDR3 DNA reads as TGTGCCAGCAGCAAAGATCGAGGTAGCGGGAGCCTGGGCACAGATACGCAGTATTTT. This sequence encodes CASSKDRGSGSLGTDTQYF.

The J gene is TRBJ2-1, the V gene TRBV11-2; D is possibly TRBD2 (5 bases). The germline V gene has CDR1 SGHAT and CDR2 FQNNGV. V lost 1 base to trimming and J lost 2 bases, with 15 bases between them. The CDR3 sequence is 17 residues long. The CDR3, as DNA: TGTGCCAGCAGCTTAGCAGGCTCAGACTATGCCTACAATGAGCAGTTCTTC. Its protein is CASSLAGSDYAYNEQFF.

The V gene is TRBV2, the J gene TRBJ2-3, with 14 bases identical to TRBD2. Germline lookup yields CDR1 SNHLY and CDR2 FYNNEI. The CDR3 length is 17 residues. V gave up 6 bases and J gave up 2 bases; unmatched junction bases: 7. The CDR3 is CASRTGTSGSNTDTQYF. CDR3 sequence (DNA): TGTGCCAGCAGAACGGGGACTAGCGGGAGTAACACAGATACGCAGTATTTT.